These 29 T cell receptor beta chains were all obtained from the same sample, sequenced in a study of long-term antiretroviral therapy in people with HIV. An immunoSEQ assay, version v3.0, was performed at survey level. Libraries were prepared by immunoSEQ multiplex PCR; TCRdb keeps only in-frame clonotypes and omits some of them. The data contain 20,000 to 25,000 clones, roughly 88% of them singletons. The source material was unsorted PBMCs, sampled 0.6 years after starting antiretroviral therapy. The source of these receptors is a man aged 60 to 69 with HIV.

This clone was seen only a few times. V and J are TRBV9 and TRBJ2-7; perhaps TRBD1 as D (6 bases). The CDR3 is made up of 15 amino acids. Between the trimmed V and J ends, which lost 0 bases and 2 bases, there was a span of 12 bases. Germline V gene data show CDR1 as SGDLS and CDR2 as YYNGEE. The CDR3 is CASSVGGTPPYEQYF. DNA of the CDR3: TGTGCCAGCAGCGTAGGGGGGACACCTCCCTACGAGCAGTACTTC.

V is TRBV11-2 and J is TRBJ2-3; 11 nucleotides match TRBD2. This CDR3 has 17 residues. Germline lookup yields CDR1 SGHAT and CDR2 FQNNGV. The ends lost 5 bases at V and 5 bases at J; junction bases unmatched: 12. CDR3 sequence (DNA): TGTGCCAGCAGCACGAGACTAGCGGGATCGCTACTAGATACGCAGTATTTT. This gives the protein CASSTRLAGSLLDTQYF.

J is TRBJ1-5 and V is TRBV10-3; the D is unclear. Germline CDR1 is ENHRY and CDR2 is SYGVKD. V gave up 0 bases and J gave up 5 bases, with 8 bases separating them. The CDR3 covers 14 residues. Here the CDR3 DNA reads TGTGCCATCAGTGAGTCGAAGGGCCATCAGCCCCAGCATTTT. It translates to CAISESKGHQPQHF.

V and J are TRBV7-3 and TRBJ2-1; TRBD2 might be the D (5 bases). CDR3 length: 12 residues. From germline, CDR1 is SGHTA and CDR2 FQGTGA. Deletions cut 5 bases from V and 9 bases from J, with 11 bases between. The CDR3 DNA reads TGTGCCAGCAGCCCGCTTGAGGGTGAGCAGTTCTTC. As protein: CASSPLEGEQFF.

V gene TRBV7-3 combines with J gene TRBJ2-1; 7 bases agree with TRBD1. The V gene's germline CDR1 is SGHTA and CDR2 FQGTGA. The CDR3 runs to 15 residues. V shed 5 bases, J shed 0 bases, and the junction held 4 bases outside the gene matches. CDR3 loop: CASSLTGSSYNEQFF. The CDR3 nucleotides are TGTGCCAGCAGCCTGACAGGGAGCTCCTACAATGAGCAGTTCTTC.

The V call is TRBV2, the J call TRBJ2-7; D might be TRBD1 (6 bases). Germline CDR1 reads SNHLY; CDR2 reads FYNNEI. Trimming took 7 bases from V and 3 from J, leaving 13 bases between them. The CDR3 is made up of 13 amino acids. CDR3 nucleotide sequence: TGTGCCAGCACCCAGGGGCCGAACTACGAGCAGTACTTC. It specifies CASTQGPNYEQYF.

The chain combines TRBV5-5 with TRBJ2-5; 9 nucleotides align to TRBD2. The germline V gene has CDR1 SGHKS and CDR2 YYEKEE (reference sequence). J lost 4 bases, V lost 3 bases, and 10 bases had no gene match. This CDR3 contains 16 residues. The CDR3: CASSSEVAGVGETQYF. The CDR3 DNA reads as TGTGCCAGCAGCTCCGAGGTAGCGGGAGTAGGAGAGACCCAGTACTTC.

This chain's CDR3 is CASSLSAQPGTDTQYF. The CDR3 nucleotides are TGCGCCAGCAGCTTGTCAGCGCAGCCTGGCACAGATACGCAGTATTTT. The chain has TRBV5-1 and TRBJ2-3; D uncertain. V was trimmed by 1 base and J by 1 base, leaving 13 bases between them. This CDR3 comprises 16 residues. Germline values: CDR1 SGHRS, CDR2 YFSETQ.

The CDR3: CASSLTLGPVDPGELFF. Written as DNA, the CDR3 is TGTGCCAGCAGCTTAACCCTTGGACCAGTCGACCCCGGGGAGCTGTTTTTT. V gene TRBV7-3 combines with J gene TRBJ2-2; D is unclear. V was trimmed by 0 bases and J by 6 bases, leaving 17 bases between them. The CDR3 contains 17 residues. Germline CDR1 SGHTA, CDR2 FQGTGA.

This sequence joins TRBV2 and TRBJ1-1; D gene uncertain. V lost 8 bases and J 4 bases, leaving 14 bases between the germline ends. Germline V CDR1 and CDR2: SNHLY, FYNNEI. CDR3 length: 13 residues. The CDR3 DNA reads as TGTGCCAGCTCCACTTGGGGAGGCACTGAAGCTTTCTTT. Protein: CASSTWGGTEAFF.

This clone has just a few counts. The chain has TRBV7-8 and TRBJ2-7; D remains unclear. The V gene lost 3 bases and the J gene lost 2 bases, with 8 bases spanning the gap. This CDR3 region has 13 residues. Per germline, CDR1 SGHVS and CDR2 FQNEAQ. CDR3 amino acids: CASSFGPTYEQYF. The CDR3 DNA sequence: TGTGCCAGCAGCTTCGGACCGACCTACGAGCAGTACTTC.

The V and J genes are TRBV4-2 and TRBJ1-2, with D hard to call. The V gene lost 1 base and the J gene lost 4 bases, with 16 bases spanning the gap. CDR1 is LGHNA and CDR2 is YNFKEQ in the germline V gene. There are 16 residues in the CDR3. CDR3 DNA: TGTGCCAGCAGCCAAGTACAGCTTGACACTTCCTATGGCTACACCTTC. This translates into CASSQVQLDTSYGYTF.

This clone turned up a few times. J is TRBJ1-5 and V is TRBV19; no firm D call. This CDR3 is 12 amino acids long. CDR1 LNHDA and CDR2 SQIVND come from the germline V gene (reference sequence). V gave up 2 bases and J gave up 6 bases, with 5 bases separating them. CDR3 residues: CASSILGQPQHF. Here the CDR3 DNA reads TGTGCCAGTAGTATACTTGGTCAGCCCCAGCATTTT.

This clone was observed a single time. The rearrangement uses TRBV12-5 and TRBJ2-5; D is ambiguous. V was cut by 2 bases and J by 7 bases, with 11 bases left in between. In germline, CDR1 is LGHNT, CDR2 FRNRAP. This CDR3 has 13 amino acids. CDR3 in DNA: TGTGCTAGTGGTTTGAACTCTCGGACGACCCAGTACTTC. It specifies CASGLNSRTTQYF. Filled out from reference TRBV12-5 and TRBJ2-5, the complete variable domain reads DARVTQTPRHKVTEMGQEVTMRCQPILGHNTVFWYRQTMMQGLELLAYFRNRAPLDDSGMPKDRFSAEMPDATLATLKIQPSEPRDSAVYFCASGLNSRTTQYFGPGTRLLVL.

This chain links TRBV9 with TRBJ2-2, with D possibly TRBD1 on 6 matching bases. Trimming stripped 0 bases from V and 6 bases from J, with 9 bases between. The CDR3 spans 14 residues. Germline V gives CDR1 SGDLS, CDR2 YYNGEE. CDR3 protein: CASSVAGVPGELFF. The CDR3, as DNA: TGTGCCAGCAGCGTAGCAGGGGTGCCCGGGGAGCTGTTTTTT.

This chain connects TRBV2 to TRBJ1-5, with 7 bases aligning to TRBD1. This CDR3 has 18 amino acids. V trimming: 8 bases; J trimming: 0 bases; junction bases outside the gene matches: 16. Germline values: CDR1 SNHLY, CDR2 FYNNEI. CDR3 bases: TGTGCCAGCTGCGGAGACAGGGCACTACCGTATAGCAATCAGCCCCAGCATTTT. This codes for CASCGDRALPYSNQPQHF.

Only a few counts were recorded for this clone. V and J are TRBV5-5 and TRBJ1-5; 8 bases fit TRBD1. J was trimmed by 6 bases and V by 1 base; bases with no gene match: 9. The germline V gene has CDR1 SGHKS and CDR2 YYEKEE (reference sequence). The CDR3 is 16 residues long. The CDR3 reads CASSLYLDRVGQPQHF. The DNA for the CDR3 is TGTGCCAGCAGCTTGTACCTGGACAGGGTGGGTCAGCCCCAGCATTTT.

DNA for the CDR3: TGTGCCTGGAACCCCACCAGAGGCGTCACAGATACGCAGTATTTT. Amino acids: CAWNPTRGVTDTQYF. This chain connects TRBV30 to TRBJ2-3; D is unresolved. Trimming cost V 4 bases and J 2 bases, with 16 bases left between them. Germline CDR1 and CDR2: GTSNPN and SVGIG (reference sequence). The CDR3 loop spans 15 amino acids.

By frequency in the sample, this clone is medium-sized (0.01 to 0.1%). V usage is TRBV13 and J usage is TRBJ1-6; D gene unclear. This CDR3 has 15 amino acids. Germline CDR1 is PRHDT and CDR2 is FYEKMQ (reference sequence). V lost 3 bases to trimming and J lost 2 bases, with 8 bases between them. CDR3 DNA: TGTGCCAGCAGCTTCGGGCAGCCCTATAATTCACCCCTCCACTTT. Protein sequence: CASSFGQPYNSPLHF.

V usage is TRBV15 and J usage is TRBJ2-7; D call uncertain. V gave up 1 base and J gave up 4 bases, with 11 bases separating them. This CDR3 contains 14 residues. Germline loops: CDR1 LNHNV, CDR2 YYDKDF (reference sequence). The CDR3 nucleotides are TGTGCCACCAGCAGAGGTGGCTTAAGATACGAGCAGTACTTC. Amino acid sequence: CATSRGGLRYEQYF. The variable domain in full, completed from reference TRBV15 and TRBJ2-7, reads DAMVIQNPRYQVTQFGKPVTLSCSQTLNHNVMYWYQQKSSQAPKLLFHYYDKDFNNEADTPDNFQSRRPNTSFCFLDIRSPGLGDTAMYLCATSRGGLRYEQYFGPGTRLTVT.

The chain joins TRBV5-1 to TRBJ2-3; D is unresolved. The V gene's germline CDR1 is SGHRS and CDR2 YFSETQ. The V and J ends lost 7 bases and 2 bases respectively, with 8 bases between them. CDR3 length: 12 amino acids. The CDR3, as DNA: TGCGCCAGCGGGAAAAACACAGATACGCAGTATTTT. It codes for CASGKNTDTQYF.

The rearrangement joins TRBV20-1 to TRBJ1-1; D gene ambiguous. The length of the CDR3 is 10 residues. V shed 2 bases and J shed 6 bases, with 4 bases lying between them. The germline V gene encodes CDR1 DFQATT and CDR2 SNEGSKA (reference sequence). The CDR3 here is CSARLAEAFF. In DNA form, the CDR3 reads TGCAGTGCTAGACTGGCTGAAGCTTTCTTT.

The chain employs TRBV7-9 and TRBJ2-7; 8 positions agree with TRBD1. CDR1 SEHNR and CDR2 FQNEAQ come from the germline V gene (reference sequence). This CDR3 has 14 residues. The ends lost 5 bases at V and 4 bases at J; junction bases unmatched: 7. The CDR3 coding sequence is TGTGCCAGCAGCCAGTGGACAGGGAGATACGAGCAGTACTTC. It yields the protein CASSQWTGRYEQYF.

The rearrangement links TRBV5-5 to TRBJ1-2; tentatively, D is TRBD1 (5 bases). Between the trimmed V and J ends, which lost 1 base and 2 bases, there was a span of 6 bases. CDR1 is SGHKS, CDR2 YYEKEE, per germline (reference sequence). The CDR3 is 13 residues long. The DNA for the CDR3 is TGTGCCAGCAGCTTGTCAGGGAACTATGGCTACACCTTC. This codes for CASSLSGNYGYTF.

This CDR3 reads CASSVALENTEAFF. CDR3 sequence (DNA): TGTGCCAGCAGCGTAGCTTTGGAGAACACTGAAGCTTTCTTT. The chain has TRBV9 and TRBJ1-1; no clear D. The CDR3 has 14 residues. Germline loops: CDR1 SGDLS, CDR2 YYNGEE. Trimming cost V 0 bases and J 1 base, with 7 bases left between them. Combining the CDR3 with reference TRBV9 and TRBJ1-1 gives the whole variable domain DSGVTQTPKHLITATGQRVTLRCSPRSGDLSVYWYQQSLDQGLQFLIQYYNGEERAKGNILERFSAQQFPDLHSELNLSSLELGDSALYFCASSVALENTEAFFGQGTRLTVV.

The table lists this clone with a count of one. The rearrangement links TRBV7-9 to TRBJ1-2, with 8 bases matching TRBD1. V gave up 2 bases and J gave up 4 bases; unmatched junction bases: 12. The CDR3 length is 17 residues. Germline V gene data show CDR1 as SEHNR and CDR2 as FQNEAQ (reference sequence). The CDR3 nucleotides are TGTGCCAGCAGCTTAAGGGCGCAGGGGGCAGAACTCTATGGCTACACCTTC. As protein: CASSLRAQGAELYGYTF.

This clone was recorded only once. V is TRBV20-1 and J is TRBJ2-5; D is ambiguous. Germline lookup yields CDR1 DFQATT and CDR2 SNEGSKA (reference sequence). V was cut by 6 bases and J by 5 bases, with 10 bases left in between. The CDR3 is made up of 11 amino acids. CDR3 DNA sequence: TGCAGTGCCGGATTTGTTGAGACCCAGTACTTC. Its translation is CSAGFVETQYF.

This clone came up a few times. This chain connects TRBV6-6 to TRBJ2-7; D remains ambiguous. Trimming cost V 3 bases and J 2 bases, with 11 bases left between them. The V gene's germline CDR1 is MNHNY and CDR2 SVGAGI (reference sequence). The CDR3 length is 14 residues. CDR3 loop: CASSYTHGTYEQYF. The CDR3 nucleotides read TGTGCCAGCAGTTATACGCACGGTACCTACGAGCAGTACTTC.

The chain combines TRBV10-3 with TRBJ1-4, with D unresolved. Germline CDR1 is ENHRY and CDR2 is SYGVKD. This CDR3 has 13 residues. V was shortened by 10 bases and J by 0 bases, with 9 bases between the two germline ends. This CDR3 reads CATCTATNEKLFF. The DNA for the CDR3 is TGTGCCACTTGTACGGCAACTAATGAAAAACTGTTTTTT.